The present T cell receptor (beta chain) was sequenced within a study of cytomegalovirus exposure and HLA in healthy donors (TCRdb year 2017). About the investigation overall: According to an earlier analysis of 550 to 750 of the donors, about 180 million T cells yielded 90 million to 130 million unique TCR beta sequences and less than 300 Gb of sequence data. An early release that covered some 630 HLA-typed donors contained approximately 300 gigabases of sequencing data and 80 million or so unique TCR sequences. Among the roughly 380 genotyped donors, around 81% belonged to the genetic ancestry cluster associated with self-reported Caucasian donors. The aim of the study was to test whether cataloging public T cell receptors could identify signatures of past pathogen exposure. Using immunosequencing, the study profiled T cell repertoires from 640 or so subjects and related those repertoires to cytomegalovirus serostatus. Besides the first cohort of 666 subjects, a separate validation cohort made up of over 95 different subjects was used. The study combined high-throughput TCR immunosequencing, statistical association of individual TCRs with disease status, and machine learning to predict cytomegalovirus infection status. A later analysis re-analyzed previously published TCR beta repertoires from about 600 donors and added high-resolution HLA genotyping to study TCR occurrence patterns. In the later analysis, no new phenotypic data were used to find candidate immune exposures; instead, reliance was placed on TCR beta sequences and their occurrence across donors. An earlier analysis of some 500 of the donors applied high-throughput TCR beta sequencing to assess whether each TCR beta V gene segment acted as functional or pseudogenic. Donor age, sex, ethnicity and CMV serostatus were compiled alongside the repertoire data. Genome-wide SNP genotypes for about three fifths of the roughly 670 donors were used in a later genetic analysis, which treated that subset as a discovery cohort. All discovery cohort repertoires had been generated on a single sequencing platform. HLA typing covered class I and class II loci at four-digit resolution. The number of typed donors differed by locus: 629-630 for A, B, C, DRB1 and DQB1; approximately 540 for DQA1; roughly 600 for DPA1; and approximately 450 for DPB1. Four to six DR-DQ haplotypes were handled as single units for association and clustering, since linkage in the cohort was strong. Among roughly 400 genotyped donors of the cohort, an average of about 240,000 unique TCR beta nucleotide sequences was sequenced per donor, of which about 20% were non-productive. Broad study findings and their caveats: The study listed 150 to 200 TCR beta chains as associated with cytomegalovirus. A cluster of highly shared sequence variants was judged likely to be a technical artifact of the sequencing pipeline. Broadly in line with IMGT annotations, most TCR beta V segments showed up in productive rearrangements about 87% or about 30% of the time in an earlier analysis of 587 of the donors. The cohort was sequenced for TCR beta chains only, and without alpha or paired-chain data the features that could be detected were limited. A further reported finding was that TCR beta sequences accurately predicted the HLA-A and HLA-B alleles for most subjects in the first cohort. The 87-base-pair reads could not distinguish some IMGT-functional V segments, including TRBV6-2 and TRBV6-3, so those segments were excluded. Most TCR sequences were seen in very few donors, while some public TCRs were found in many individuals. A later genetic analysis reported fewer N-insertions in productive TCRs among donors in an Asian-associated ancestry cluster than the roughly 620-donor mean. The earlier analysis of almost 600 of the donors excluded roughly 16 rarely observed V segments, including chromosome 9 orphons, because counts were too low. At a false discovery rate of 0.05, a later analysis linked 16,951 TCR beta sequences to specific HLA alleles. Sequencing depth was assumed to be roughly uniform across donors in the presence/absence analyses, though that assumption may not hold. For the cohort, immune exposure information was limited to CMV serostatus. In both the original and validation cohorts, the classifier was reported to diagnose cytomegalovirus status with high specificity and sensitivity. Linkage disequilibrium might explain the correlated functional status among segregating V segments, but an unknown experimental factor could not be ruled out. Several of the top co-occurrence clusters appeared to be linked to parvovirus B19, influenza, CMV and Epstein-Barr virus, according to a later analysis. Because HLA typing was unavailable for some donors at each locus, only the typed subset was used in association tests. In a later analysis, TCR association rates were found to vary across HLA loci, with the most associated TCRs seen for DRB1 alleles and the fewest for HLA-C alleles. In vitro tests confirmed that a few of the cytomegalovirus-associated TCR beta chains recognize cytomegalovirus antigens. Strong co-occurrence of HLA alleles, especially DR and DQ, made assigning TCR associations to individual alleles difficult. The authors suggested that the approach could potentially be generalized to other disease states and immunological phenotypes. V-gene and J-gene trimming of TCR beta chains was associated with a missense DCLRE1C variant in a later genetic analysis, and the association was replicated in an independent cohort. A later analysis found that HLA-associated TCR beta chains were more clonally expanded and had lower generation probabilities than equally common non-associated chains. Most CMV-associated TCR beta chains appeared to be HLA-restricted in a later analysis, and the HLA associations seemed to be driven largely by CMV exposure.

V is trimmed back by 0 bases and J by 6 bases, and the junction contains 9 bases that no gene match accounts for. Based on the germline V gene, the CDR1 and CDR2 sequences are SGDLS and YYNGEE. There are 17 amino acids in the CDR3, from cysteine to phenylalanine inclusive. Left in the record is the CDR3 DNA by itself, 51 bases read in frame from the first base. In total, roughly 710 healthy bone marrow donors made up the cohort. All cohort members were sampled while nominally healthy, although unrecorded immune exposures were likely present. The donor was CMV seropositive and belonged to the group of some 290 seropositive cohort members. A peripheral blood sample was provided by each donor, and peripheral blood mononuclear cells were used for TCR beta sequencing. The Qiagen DNeasy Blood Extraction Kit was used to extract genomic DNA from the blood cell samples. Library creation used the immunoSEQ multiplex PCR assay. For the multiplex PCR, a mixture combining 60 forward primers for TCR Vbeta segments and 13 reverse primers for TCR Jbeta segments was used. A multiplex PCR assay on genomic DNA amplified the CDR3 region of rearranged TCR beta genes. The Illumina HiSeq System was used to sequence the amplified TCR beta libraries as 87-base-pair reads. For the original study's pipeline: Across the 640 or so repertoires, a later analysis counted about 81 million unique TCR beta chains, 9 million to 14 million of which were shared by at least two donors. A nearest-neighbor algorithm error-corrected the raw reads and collapsed the reads into unique sequences, merging closely related sequences to remove PCR and sequencing errors. Alignment of CDR3 sequences to IMGT reference sequences was used to assign V, D and J gene segments. For a sequence to be retained, a match of at least six nucleotides to both a V gene segment and a J gene segment was required. A rearrangement counted as productive if the CDR3 had no stop codons and remained in frame with V and J, and every other rearrangement counted as non-productive. Following IMGT convention, CDR3 was defined as the stretch from the second conserved V-encoded cysteine up to the conserved J-encoded phenylalanine. In an earlier analysis of roughly 610 of the donors, sequences lacking an unambiguous match to a single V gene segment were excluded. An earlier analysis of almost 600 of the donors classified V segments as functional when productive rearrangements were above 56.7% and as segregating when the standard deviation between donors was above 5%. A statistical classification framework was built to diagnose cytomegalovirus status from the catalog of TCR beta chain sequences. In a later analysis, TCR nucleotide sequences were compared against IMGT/GENE-DB human TR gene sequences so that V and J genes could be assigned. A later analysis assigned CDR3 sequences and most-parsimonious VDJ recombination scenarios with the TCRdist pipeline. In a later analysis, every TCR beta chain was defined by the combination of its CDR3 amino acid sequence and its V-gene family, and reads without a unique V-gene family were dropped. To address suspected cross-contamination and a sequencing artifact, a later analysis removed 592 highly shared, low-generation-probability nucleotide sequences. In a later analysis, a clonal expansion index for each public chain was calculated from normalized within-repertoire ranks of inferred template counts. A later analysis computed generation probabilities with a VDJ recombination model fitted to out-of-frame rearrangements, and checked the results against IGoR. A later analysis scored TCR-TCR, TCR-HLA and TCR-CMV co-occurrence with hypergeometric tests, applying a repertoire-size bias correction to TCR pairs. A later analysis estimated false discovery rates by permuting HLA or CMV assignments 20 times. A later analysis grouped co-occurring TCRs with DBSCAN, adding TCRdist sequence similarity when clustering within HLA-allele-positive subsets. Repertoires with fewer than 30,000 or more than 120,000 public chains were left out of co-occurrence clustering, as were a handful of repertoires with anomalous nucleotide sharing. TCRdb took over this immuneACCESS table, retaining in-frame rearrangements with V and J assigned. Such tables are incomplete; in checked studies, under half of the missing clones stem from an unresolved V gene, and the remainder is unexplained. The V and J calls and clone size are taken from that table; D and trimming were inferred from the DNA. The sample data list some 110,000 clones, and 74% of these were observed just once. The ten largest account for more than 9% of the sample.

As for this clone: It has no known antigen specificity. No base-level quality is on record; no much larger clone is a single base apart.

The source material was PBMCs. Recombination linked TRBV9 to TRBJ2-1, with TRBD2 identical over 10 junction bases. The origin of this receptor is a woman between 45 and 65 years old in good health and CMV-seropositive. The nucleotide sequence reads TGTGCCAGCAGCGTAGAGGTCGGAGCGGGAGGGAGCAATGAGCAGTTCTTC. Its amino acids are CASSVEVGAGGSNEQFF.